This T cell receptor beta chain was captured in a study of early T cells in non-severe SARS-CoV-2 infection. As for the study in general: Chains were unpaired, as sequencing was done on bulk RNA from unsorted whole blood.

Per the germline V gene, CDR1 is LGHDT and CDR2 is YNNKEL (reference sequence). The CDR3 has 14 residues. V lost 0 bases and J lost 7; bases outside the gene matches: 6. With regard to this clonotype: Its antigen is not identified.

Regarding the study as a whole: Anti-spike CD8 responses were favored by VDJdb matching, which missed private and CD4 specificities.

Individual cDNA molecules received unique molecular identifiers. TCRdb redid the calling of the 5' RACE reads with MiXCR, one entry per CDR3 protein. In the table there are some 59,000 distinct CDR3 sequences, about a tenth of which are singletons. The TCR sequence derives from an adult who was a healthcare worker with PCR-confirmed SARS-CoV-2 infection or an uninfected control (not recorded which). The V and J genes are TRBV3-1 and TRBJ2-7; TRBD2 agrees at 7 bases. Sequenced: whole blood. CDR3 region: CASSQDMGGLEQYF. The CDR3 nucleotides read TGTGCCAGCAGCCAAGATATGGGAGGGTTGGAGCAGTACTTC.